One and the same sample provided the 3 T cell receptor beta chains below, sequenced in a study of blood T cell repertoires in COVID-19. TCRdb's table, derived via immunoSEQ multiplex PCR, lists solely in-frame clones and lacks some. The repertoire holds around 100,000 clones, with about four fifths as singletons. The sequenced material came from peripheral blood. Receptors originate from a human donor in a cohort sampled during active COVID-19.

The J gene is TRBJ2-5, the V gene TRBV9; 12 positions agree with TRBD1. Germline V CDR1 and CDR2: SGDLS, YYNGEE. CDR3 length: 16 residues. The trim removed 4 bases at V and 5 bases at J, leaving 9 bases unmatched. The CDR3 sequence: CASSPQGQGASETQYF. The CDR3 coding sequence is TGTGCCAGCAGCCCGCAGGGACAGGGGGCGAGTGAGACCCAGTACTTC. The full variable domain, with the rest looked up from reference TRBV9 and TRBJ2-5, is DSGVTQTPKHLITATGQRVTLRCSPRSGDLSVYWYQQSLDQGLQFLIQYYNGEERAKGNILERFSAQQFPDLHSELNLSSLELGDSALYFCASSPQGQGASETQYFGPGTRLLVL.

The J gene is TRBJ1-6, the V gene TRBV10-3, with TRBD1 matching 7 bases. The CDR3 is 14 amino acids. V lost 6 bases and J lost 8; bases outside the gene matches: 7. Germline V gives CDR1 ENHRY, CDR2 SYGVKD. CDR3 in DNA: TGTGCCATCAGCCCGACCGGGACAGATTCACCCCTCCACTTT. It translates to CAISPTGTDSPLHF.

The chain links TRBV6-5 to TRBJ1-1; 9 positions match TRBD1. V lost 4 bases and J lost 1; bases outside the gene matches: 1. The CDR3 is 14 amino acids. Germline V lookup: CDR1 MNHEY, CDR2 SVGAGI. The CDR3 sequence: CASSLTGGNTEAFF. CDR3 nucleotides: TGTGCCAGCAGTTTGACAGGGGGGAACACTGAAGCTTTCTTT.